This TCR beta chain was recovered during a study of blood T cell repertoires in COVID-19. Overall study: T cells, B-cell-depleted T cells, or PBMCs provided the cDNA or gDNA that served as material.

V lost 3 bases, J lost 5 bases, and 5 bases stayed unmatched. Germline values: CDR1 MDHEN, CDR2 SYDVKM. The CDR3 is 15 residues long. Per the study methods: Cell counts per sample came from amplifying reference gene primers. The table came from immunoSEQ multiplex PCR; TCRdb's copy has only in-frame clones and leaves some out. D and trimming come from the DNA, and the V and J calls and clone size come from that table. The sample includes 200,000 to 250,000 clones, 82% of them seen just once. The clonotype comes from a woman aged 40 to 50 with acute or convalescent COVID-19. The material sequenced was peripheral blood. The rearrangement joins TRBV28 to TRBJ2-2; 8 nucleotides agree with TRBD1. CDR3 residues: CASSFSDRATGELFF. The CDR3 DNA follows: TGTGCCAGCAGTTTTTCGGACAGGGCAACCGGGGAGCTGTTTTTT.